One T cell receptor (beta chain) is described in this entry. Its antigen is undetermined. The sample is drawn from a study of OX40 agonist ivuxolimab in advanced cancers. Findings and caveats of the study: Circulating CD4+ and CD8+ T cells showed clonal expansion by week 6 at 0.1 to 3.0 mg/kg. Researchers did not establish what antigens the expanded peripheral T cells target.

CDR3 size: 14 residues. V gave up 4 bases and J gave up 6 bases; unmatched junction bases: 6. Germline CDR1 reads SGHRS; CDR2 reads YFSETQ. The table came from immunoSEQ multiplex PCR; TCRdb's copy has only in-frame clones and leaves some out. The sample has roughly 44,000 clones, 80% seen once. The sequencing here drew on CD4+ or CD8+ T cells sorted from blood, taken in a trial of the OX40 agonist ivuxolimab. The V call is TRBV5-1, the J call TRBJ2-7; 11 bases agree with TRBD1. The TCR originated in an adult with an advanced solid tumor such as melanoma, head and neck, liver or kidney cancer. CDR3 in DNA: TGCGCCAGCAGCGTGGGACAGGGGGTTGGCGAGCAGTACTTC. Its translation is CASSVGQGVGEQYF.